The T cell receptor (beta chain) described here comes from a study of CD8+ T cells in alopecia areata. Whole-study context: Treated patients were dosed with oral tofacitinib, taking 5 to 10 mg twice daily. For treated patients, severity scores reflected the percentage of scalp area affected.

Documented treatment: oral pan-JAK inhibitor, 5-10 mg twice daily. CD4+ and CD8+ T cells were sorted from PBMCs. Whole-study findings and limits: In lesional scalp, particularly from alopecia totalis/universalis, clonality was higher than in normal scalp.

This CDR3 has 14 amino acids. Germline values: CDR1 MGHRA, CDR2 YSYEKL. Trimming took 1 base from V and 2 from J, leaving 9 bases between them. The sequencing template was cDNA reverse transcribed from extracted RNA. The table came from immunoSEQ multiplex PCR; TCRdb's copy has only in-frame clones and leaves some out. The sample carries roughly 99,000 clones, about four fifths recorded once. A word on this clone: The antigen is not known.

Sequencing was performed on CD8+ T cells sorted from blood, taken at week 24, from a patient treated with tofacitinib. This receptor was taken from a human donor with alopecia areata. The chain employs TRBV4-1 and TRBJ2-7, with D tentatively TRBD1 (6 bases). CDR3 sequence: CASSQGAGAYEQYF. CDR3 sequence (DNA): TGCGCCAGCAGCCAAGGAGCAGGGGCCTACGAGCAGTACTTC.